This entry is about one T cell receptor beta chain. This sample stems from a study of shared clonotypes between healthy human individuals. Per the germline V gene, CDR1 is MNHNS and CDR2 is SASEGT. V was shortened by 3 bases and J by 8 bases, with 5 bases between the two germline ends. The CDR3 extends over 11 amino acids. Some clones are missing from TCRdb's copy, which holds only in-frame ones; the method was immunoSEQ multiplex PCR. The sample gives a few hundred thousand clones, around 97% of which show up once; around 0.058% is in the top ten. Material for sequencing was naive CD4+ T cells sorted from blood. The subset is: CD45RA+ positively selected. The V gene is TRBV6-1, the J gene TRBJ2-4, with D uncertain. The TCR comes from a woman aged 25 to 45 in good health. CDR3 nucleotides: TGTGCCAGCAGTGATGCGCACATTCAGTACTTC. It yields the protein CASSDAHIQYF.